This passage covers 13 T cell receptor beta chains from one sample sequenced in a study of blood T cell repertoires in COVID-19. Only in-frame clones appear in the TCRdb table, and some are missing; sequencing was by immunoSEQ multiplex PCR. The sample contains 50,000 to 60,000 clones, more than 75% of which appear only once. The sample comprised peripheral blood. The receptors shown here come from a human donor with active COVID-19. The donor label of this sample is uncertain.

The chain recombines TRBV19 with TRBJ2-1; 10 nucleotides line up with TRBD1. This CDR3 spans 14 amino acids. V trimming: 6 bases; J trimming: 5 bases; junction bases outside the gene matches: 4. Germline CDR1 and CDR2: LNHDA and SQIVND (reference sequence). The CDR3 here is CASSRTGGNNEQFF. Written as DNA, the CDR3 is TGTGCCAGTAGCCGGACAGGGGGAAACAATGAGCAGTTCTTC.

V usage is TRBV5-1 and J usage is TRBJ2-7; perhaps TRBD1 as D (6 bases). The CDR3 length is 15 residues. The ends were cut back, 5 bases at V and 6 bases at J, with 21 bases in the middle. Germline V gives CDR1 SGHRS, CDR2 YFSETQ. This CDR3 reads CASSPNPTGSVEQYF. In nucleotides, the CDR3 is TGCGCCAGCAGTCCAAACCCGACAGGTTCCGTCGAGCAGTACTTC.

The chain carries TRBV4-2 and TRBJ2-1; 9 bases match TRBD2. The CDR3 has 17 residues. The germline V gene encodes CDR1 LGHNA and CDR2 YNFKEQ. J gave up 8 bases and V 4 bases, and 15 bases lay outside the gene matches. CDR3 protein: CASSPVDGRGGNDEQFF. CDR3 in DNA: TGTGCCAGCAGCCCAGTTGATGGGCGGGGGGGCAACGATGAGCAGTTCTTC.

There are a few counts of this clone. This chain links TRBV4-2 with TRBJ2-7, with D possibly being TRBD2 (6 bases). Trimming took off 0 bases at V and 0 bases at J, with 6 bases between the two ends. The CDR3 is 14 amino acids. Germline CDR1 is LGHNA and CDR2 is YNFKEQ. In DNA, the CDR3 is TGTGCCAGCAGCCAAGAGACTAGCTCCTACGAGCAGTACTTC. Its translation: CASSQETSSYEQYF.

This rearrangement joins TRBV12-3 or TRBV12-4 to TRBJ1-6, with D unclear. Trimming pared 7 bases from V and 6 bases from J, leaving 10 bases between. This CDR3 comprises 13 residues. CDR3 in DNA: TGTGCCAGCAAGTCAAGCGTTAATTCACCCCTCCACTTT. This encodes CASKSSVNSPLHF.

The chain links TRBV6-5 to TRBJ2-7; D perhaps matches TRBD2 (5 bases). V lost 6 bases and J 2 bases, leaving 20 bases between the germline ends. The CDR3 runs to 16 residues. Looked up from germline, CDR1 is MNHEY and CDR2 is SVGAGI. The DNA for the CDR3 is TGTGCCAGCAGCTACCAGAGTCGGGGTACCACCTACGAGCAGTACTTC. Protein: CASSYQSRGTTYEQYF.

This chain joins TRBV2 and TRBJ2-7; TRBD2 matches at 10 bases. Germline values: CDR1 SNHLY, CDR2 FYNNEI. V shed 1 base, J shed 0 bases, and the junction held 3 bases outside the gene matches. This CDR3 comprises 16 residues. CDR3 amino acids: CASSEGLAGVSYEQYF. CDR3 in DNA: TGTGCCAGCAGTGAAGGGCTAGCGGGGGTCTCCTACGAGCAGTACTTC.

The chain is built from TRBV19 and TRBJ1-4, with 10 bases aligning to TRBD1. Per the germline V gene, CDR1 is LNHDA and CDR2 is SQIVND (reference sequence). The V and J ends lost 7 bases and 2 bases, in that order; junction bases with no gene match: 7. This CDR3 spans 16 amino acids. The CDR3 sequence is CASNDPGQGTNEKLFF. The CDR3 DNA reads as TGTGCCAGTAACGATCCGGGACAGGGGACTAATGAAAAACTGTTTTTT.

Here the CDR3 reads CASSLTGSSYNEQFF. DNA of the CDR3: TGTGCCAGCAGCTTAACAGGGAGCTCCTACAATGAGCAGTTCTTC. The chain links TRBV7-6 to TRBJ2-1; D perhaps matches TRBD1 (6 bases). Trimming took 2 bases from V and 0 from J, leaving 8 bases between them. The CDR3 is 15 amino acids. Per the germline V gene, CDR1 is SGHVS and CDR2 is FNYEAQ.

CDR3: CASSLVETGSYEQYF. The CDR3 DNA reads as TGTGCCAGCAGCTTAGTAGAGACAGGGTCCTACGAGCAGTACTTC. This sequence joins TRBV7-9 and TRBJ2-7, with 7 bases fitting TRBD1. V shed 1 base, J shed 1 base, and the junction held 4 bases outside the gene matches. Germline loops: CDR1 SEHNR, CDR2 FQNEAQ (reference sequence). The CDR3 runs 15 residues.

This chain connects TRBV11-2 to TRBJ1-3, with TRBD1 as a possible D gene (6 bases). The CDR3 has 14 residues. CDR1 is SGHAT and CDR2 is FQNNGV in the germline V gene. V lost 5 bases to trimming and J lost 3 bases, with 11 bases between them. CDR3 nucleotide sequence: TGTGCCAGCAGCGCACAGGGTAATGGAAACACCATATATTTT. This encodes CASSAQGNGNTIYF. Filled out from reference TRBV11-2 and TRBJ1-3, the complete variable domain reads EAGVAQSPRYKIIEKRQSVAFWCNPISGHATLYWYQQILGQGPKLLIQFQNNGVVDDSQLPKDRFSAERLKGVDSTLKIQPAKLEDSAVYLCASSAQGNGNTIYFGEGSWLTVV.

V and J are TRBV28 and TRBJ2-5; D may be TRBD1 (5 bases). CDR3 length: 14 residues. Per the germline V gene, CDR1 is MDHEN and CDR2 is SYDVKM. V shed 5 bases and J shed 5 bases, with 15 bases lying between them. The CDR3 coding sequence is TGTGCCAGCAGTATCATGCAGGGTGGGGAGACCCAGTACTTC. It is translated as CASSIMQGGETQYF.

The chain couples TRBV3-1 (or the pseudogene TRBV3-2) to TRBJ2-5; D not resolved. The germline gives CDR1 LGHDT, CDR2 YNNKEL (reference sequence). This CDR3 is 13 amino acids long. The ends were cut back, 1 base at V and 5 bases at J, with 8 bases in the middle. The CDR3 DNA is TGTGCCAGCAGCCAAGTTTATTCCGAGACCCAGTACTTC. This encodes CASSQVYSETQYF.